This T cell receptor (beta chain) appears in the sequencing data of a study of vaccination and CD4 T cells after COVID-19. Looking at the study overall: Subjects got two shots of BNT162b2 or mRNA-1273 vaccine.

The sample's treatment: roughly 10-day PBMC culture with coronavirus spike peptide pools or control peptides (ViraFEST assay). Those CD4+ T cells from the unexposed donor predate the COVID-19 pandemic (2011-2018). Cultured CD4+ T cells had their DNA profiled by the Oncomine TCR Beta short-read assay. Scientists extracted genomic DNA from CD4+ T cells grown in culture. TCRdb passed the PCR reads through MiXCR, listing each CDR3 protein once. The table lists 9,500 to 13,000 distinct CDR3 sequences, roughly 30% of them singletons. General study findings and limits: The analysis of convalescent patients involved relatively few individuals and lacked early post-infection timepoints.

A word on this clonotype: Its cognate antigen is unknown.

The sample consisted of CD4+ T cells from blood, cultured in vitro. The receptor's source is a human donor in good health.

CDR3 amino acids: CASSLAGLAGGNEQYF. CDR3 bases: TGTGCCAGCAGCTTAGCTGGGCTAGCGGGAGGAAACGAGCAGTACTTC. The chain joins TRBV7-2 to TRBJ2-7; TRBD2 aligns across 11 bases. The CDR3 length is 16 residues. The germline V gene has CDR1 SGHTA and CDR2 FQGNSA. Trimming cost V 0 bases and J 5 bases; bases outside gene matches: 6.